This T cell receptor beta chain was observed in a study of T cells in Graves' hyperthyroidism and ophthalmopathy. At the level of the study: At the time of initial diagnosis and before any treatment, peripheral blood was collected.

A word on this clonotype: As yet, its antigen is unknown.

CDR1 and CDR2 (germline): MDHEN, SYDVKM. The CDR3 runs to 16 residues. V dropped 0 bases and J dropped 0 bases, with 11 bases sitting between them. Researchers took RNA transcripts and amplified the TCR beta CDR3 regions from them. Initially, a first-round RT-PCR of the TCR CDR3 employed the HTBI primer set. MiXCR, applied by TCRdb to the multiplex PCR reads, yields one record per CDR3 protein. The sample has approximately 420,000 distinct CDR3 sequences, 15% seen once. Graves' hyperthyroidism showing no ophthalmopathy progression within 18 months was considered stable. An approximately 10 ml volume of fresh peripheral blood provided the PBMCs. Study-wide results and caveats: A 13 V-J model separated ophthalmopathy from stable hyperthyroidism.

V is TRBV28 and J is TRBJ1-1, with D possibly matching TRBD1 (5 bases). The sample consisted of blood. This receptor was identified in a woman aged 25 to 39 with Graves' hyperthyroidism. The CDR3 nucleotides read TGTGCCAGCAGTTTATGGGGATCGGGGGTGAACACTGAAGCTTTCTTT. Translating gives CASSLWGSGVNTEAFF.